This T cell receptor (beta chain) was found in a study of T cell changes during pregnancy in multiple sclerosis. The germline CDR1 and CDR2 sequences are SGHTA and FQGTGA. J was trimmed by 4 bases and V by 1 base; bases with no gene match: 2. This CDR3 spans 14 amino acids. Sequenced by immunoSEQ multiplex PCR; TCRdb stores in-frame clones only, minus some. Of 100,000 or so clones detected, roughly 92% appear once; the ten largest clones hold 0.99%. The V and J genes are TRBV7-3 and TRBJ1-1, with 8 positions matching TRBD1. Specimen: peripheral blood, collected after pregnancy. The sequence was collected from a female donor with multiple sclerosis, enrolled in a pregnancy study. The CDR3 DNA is TGTGCCAGCAGCTTAAACAGGGGGGTCACTGAAGCTTTCTTT. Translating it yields CASSLNRGVTEAFF. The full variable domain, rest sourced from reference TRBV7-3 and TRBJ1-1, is GAGVSQTPSNKVTEKGKYVELRCDPISGHTALYWYRQSLGQGPEFLIYFQGTGAADDSGLPNDRFFAVRPEGSVSTLKIQRTERGDSAVYLCASSLNRGVTEAFFGQGTRLTVV.